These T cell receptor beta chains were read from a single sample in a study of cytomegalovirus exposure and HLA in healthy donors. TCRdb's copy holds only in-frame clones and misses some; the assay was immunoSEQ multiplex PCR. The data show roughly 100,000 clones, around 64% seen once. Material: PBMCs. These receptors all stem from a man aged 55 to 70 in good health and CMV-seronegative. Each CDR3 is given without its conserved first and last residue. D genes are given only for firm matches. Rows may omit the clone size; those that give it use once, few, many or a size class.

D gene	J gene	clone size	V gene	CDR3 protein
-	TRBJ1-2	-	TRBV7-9	ASSLEVALQYGYT
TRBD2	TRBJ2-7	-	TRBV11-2	ASSRGLAGGSYEQY
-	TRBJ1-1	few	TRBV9	ASSVGAGSVNTEAF
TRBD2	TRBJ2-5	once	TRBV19	ASSIFSLGLAGGPGQETQY
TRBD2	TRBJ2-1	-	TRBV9	ASSDLSGGRGSYNEQF
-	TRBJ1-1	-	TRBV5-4	ASSLGQDNTEAF
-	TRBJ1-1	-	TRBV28	ASRTPAGAGTEAF
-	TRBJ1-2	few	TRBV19	ASFAAGAANYGYT
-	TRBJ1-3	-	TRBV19	ASVSWYSERTIY
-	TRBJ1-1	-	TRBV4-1	ASSQVPQGNTEAF
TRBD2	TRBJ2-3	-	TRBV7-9	ASSFWASGGDTQY
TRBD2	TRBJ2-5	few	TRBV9	ASSIGLAGIETQY
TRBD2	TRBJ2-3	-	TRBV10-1	ASSGGRAGVPDTQY
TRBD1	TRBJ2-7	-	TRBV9	AASQGAVDEQY
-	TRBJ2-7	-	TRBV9	ASSPRKGRGPAYEQY
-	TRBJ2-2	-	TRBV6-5	ASSYGRGGAGELF
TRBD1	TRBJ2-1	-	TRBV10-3	ATVQPGQGINEQF
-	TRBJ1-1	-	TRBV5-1	ASTKGGGNTEAF
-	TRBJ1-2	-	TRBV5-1	ASSLAPGMDYGYT
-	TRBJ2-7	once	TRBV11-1	ASSRQSYEQY
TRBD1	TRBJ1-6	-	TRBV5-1	ASSLSPDRDNSPLH
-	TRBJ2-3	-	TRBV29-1	SVAQGLLTDTQY
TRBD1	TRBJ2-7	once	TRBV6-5	ASSYLDRDEQY
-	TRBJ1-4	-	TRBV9	ASSVASTNEKLF
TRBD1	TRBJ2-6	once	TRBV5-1	ASSRDSSGANVLT
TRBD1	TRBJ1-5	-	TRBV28	ASSLDRGLGQPQH
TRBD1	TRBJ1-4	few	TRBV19	ASKRPGGKDEKLF
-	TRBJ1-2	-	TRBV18	ASSPPSVSYGYT
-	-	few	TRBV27	ASSMGRGDYEQY
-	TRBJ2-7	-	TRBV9	ASSVGQGFVSEQY
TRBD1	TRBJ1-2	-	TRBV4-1	ASSQDRDSANYGYT
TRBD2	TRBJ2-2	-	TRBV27	ASRRLAGQANTGELF
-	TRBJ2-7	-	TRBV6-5	ASTLDSSRGEQY
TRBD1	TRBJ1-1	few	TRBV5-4	ASSTMDRDVTEAF
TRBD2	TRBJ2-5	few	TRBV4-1	ASSRGVASGDQETQY
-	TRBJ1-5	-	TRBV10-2	ASTDGLSNQPQH
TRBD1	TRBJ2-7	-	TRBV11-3	ASSPQGASYEQY
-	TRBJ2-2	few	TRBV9	ASSVVDSNTGELF
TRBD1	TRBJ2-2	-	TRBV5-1	ASSLEPGQGAGGELF
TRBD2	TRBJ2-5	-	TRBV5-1	ASSLESGGMGETQY
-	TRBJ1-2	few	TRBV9	ASSVGGLGGDGYT
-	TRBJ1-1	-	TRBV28	ASSPTLGLLNTEAF
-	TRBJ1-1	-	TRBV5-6	ASSFRQSEAF
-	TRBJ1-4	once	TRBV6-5	ASSLQGYGANEKLF
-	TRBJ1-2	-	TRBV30	AGDGQNYGYT
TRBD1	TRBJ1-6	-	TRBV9	ASSATGTSSYNSPLH
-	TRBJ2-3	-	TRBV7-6	ASSLLGAGGTDTQY
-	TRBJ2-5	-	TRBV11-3	ASSISANQETQY
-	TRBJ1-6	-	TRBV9	ASSVTGNNSPLH
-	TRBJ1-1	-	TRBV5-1	ASSWPDSTEAF
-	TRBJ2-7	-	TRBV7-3	ASSTLAGPYEQY
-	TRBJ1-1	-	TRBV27	ASSLRPGMNTEAF
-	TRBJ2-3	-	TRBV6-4	ASSDAGGTDTQY
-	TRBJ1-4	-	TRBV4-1	ASSQPYEKLF
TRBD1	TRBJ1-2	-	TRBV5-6	ASSNGQGDGYT
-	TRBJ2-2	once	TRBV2	ASSQSRVGGAGELF
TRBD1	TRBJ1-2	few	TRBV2	ASSDETGADGYT